This TCR beta chain was observed in a study of human T cells and chemical hapten exposure. Study background: It was small differences in pooled library volume that mainly caused per-sample TCR yields to vary. The study's findings and limits: Given that the donors had alopecia, their immune response may differ from that seen in healthy people. Significantly more large CDR3 similarity clusters arose among expanded TCRs than among controls.

Each CDR3 protein gets one entry after TCRdb re-called the RACE reads with MiXCR. The sample lists roughly 200,000 distinct CDR3 sequences, approximately 20% seen once, with about 6.7% in the top ten. Time point specified: patch test 1, 2 weeks after DPC sensitization. Treatment specified: therapeutic diphenylcyclopropenone sensitization with weekly scalp DPC. This clonotype was observed a handful of times. The antigen is not known. V gave up 4 bases and J gave up 0 bases; unmatched junction bases: 2. Germline loops: CDR1 MNHNS, CDR2 SASEGT. This CDR3 spans 14 amino acids. The sequence came from a woman in her 50s with alopecia areata. Some clones in this sample may be carry-over from other donors' samples. The specimen was whole blood, collected in connection with sensitization to the hapten diphenylcyclopropenone (DPC). J is TRBJ1-1 and V is TRBV6-1; 7 positions match TRBD1. The CDR3 protein is CASSVTGMNTEAFF. CDR3 in DNA: TGTGCCAGCAGTGTGACAGGGATGAACACTGAAGCTTTCTTT.